The TCR beta chain described here comes from a study of cytomegalovirus exposure and HLA in healthy donors (TCRdb year 2017). Turning to the overall study: An earlier analysis of around 600 of the donors reported approximately 300 Gb of sequence data and some 120 million unique TCR beta sequences from roughly 200 million T cells. An early release covering 550 to 700 HLA-typed donors comprised 250 to 350 gigabases of sequencing data and approximately 85 million unique TCR sequences. Of the 350 to 450 genotyped donors, approximately 80% fell in the genetic ancestry cluster associated with self-reported Caucasian donors. The study aimed to test whether cataloging public T cell receptors could reveal signatures of past pathogen exposure. The T cell repertoires of 666 subjects were profiled by immunosequencing and related to cytomegalovirus serostatus. Besides the first cohort of 550 to 750 subjects, a separate validation cohort made up of over 100 different subjects was used. To predict cytomegalovirus infection status, the study combined high-throughput TCR immunosequencing, statistical association of individual TCRs with disease status, and machine learning. A later analysis re-analyzed previously published TCR beta repertoires from roughly 630 donors and added high-resolution HLA genotyping to study TCR occurrence patterns. Rather than drawing on any new phenotypic data, the later analysis identified candidate immune exposures from TCR beta sequences and the way those sequences occurred across donors. In an earlier analysis of 587 of the donors, high-throughput TCR beta sequencing was used to judge whether each TCR beta V gene segment behaved as functional or pseudogenic. Alongside the repertoire data, information on donor age, sex, ethnicity and CMV serostatus was compiled. In a later genetic analysis, genome-wide SNP genotypes for about 65% of the roughly 670 donors were used, and that subset was treated as a discovery cohort. Every repertoire in the discovery cohort had been generated on one and the same sequencing platform. Both class I and class II loci were covered by HLA typing, at four-digit resolution. The number of donors typed differed by locus, with roughly 629-640 for A, B, C, DRB1 and DQB1, roughly 520 for DQA1, nearly 610 for DPA1, and roughly 450 for DPB1. Several DR-DQ haplotypes were treated as single units for association and clustering because of strong linkage in the cohort. Among under 450 genotyped donors of the cohort, an average of around 240,000 unique TCR beta nucleotide sequences were sequenced per donor, roughly 20% of them non-productive.

Its CDR3 holds 16 amino acids, cysteine through phenylalanine. This entry keeps only the CDR3 DNA: 48 bases, framed from base 1. In the germline V gene, CDR1 corresponds to MDHEN and CDR2 to SYDVKM. The junction shows trimming of 4 bases on V and 0 bases on J, plus 10 bases between the germline ends. Libraries were made using the immunoSEQ multiplex PCR assay. A mixture of 60 forward primers for TCR Vbeta segments and 13 reverse primers for TCR Jbeta segments was used in the multiplex PCR. Amplification of the CDR3 region of rearranged TCR beta genes was performed with a multiplex PCR assay on genomic DNA. On the Illumina HiSeq System, the amplified TCR beta libraries were sequenced as 87-base-pair reads. In the authors' own workflow: In a later analysis, 70 million to 95 million unique TCR beta chains were counted across the roughly 610 repertoires, and roughly 11 million of these chains were shared by at least two donors. Raw reads were error-corrected and collapsed into unique sequences with a nearest-neighbor algorithm that merged closely related sequences to remove PCR and sequencing errors. Alignment of CDR3 sequences to IMGT reference sequences was used to assign V, D and J gene segments. For a sequence to be retained, a match of at least six nucleotides to both a V gene segment and a J gene segment was required. Rearrangements were classified as productive when the CDR3 lacked stop codons and remained in frame with V and J, and all other rearrangements were classified as non-productive. Following IMGT convention, CDR3 was defined as the stretch from the second conserved V-encoded cysteine to the conserved J-encoded phenylalanine. The earlier analysis of about 610 of the donors excluded sequences that lacked an unambiguous match to a single V gene segment. In an earlier analysis of some 590 of the donors, a V segment was called functional when productive rearrangements were above 56.7%, and segregating when the standard deviation between donors exceeded 5%. A statistical classification framework was built for diagnosing cytomegalovirus status from the catalog of TCR beta chain sequences. In a later analysis, V and J genes were assigned by comparing TCR nucleotide sequences against IMGT/GENE-DB human TR gene sequences. Using the TCRdist pipeline, a later analysis assigned CDR3 sequences along with most-parsimonious VDJ recombination scenarios. In a later analysis, each TCR beta chain was defined by its CDR3 amino acid sequence together with its V-gene family, and reads lacking a unique V-gene family were excluded. To address suspected cross-contamination and a sequencing artifact, a later analysis removed 592 highly shared, low-generation-probability nucleotide sequences. For each public chain, a later analysis derived a clonal expansion index from normalized ranks of inferred template counts within each repertoire. In a later analysis, generation probabilities were computed using a VDJ recombination model fitted to out-of-frame rearrangements, and the results were checked against IGoR. A later analysis scored TCR-TCR, TCR-HLA and TCR-CMV co-occurrence with hypergeometric tests, applying a repertoire-size bias correction to TCR pairs. To estimate false discovery rates, a later analysis permuted the HLA or CMV assignments 20 times. In a later analysis, co-occurring TCRs were grouped with DBSCAN, and TCRdist sequence similarity was added when clustering was performed within HLA-allele-positive subsets. Repertoires with fewer than 30,000 or more than 120,000 public chains, plus five repertoires with anomalous nucleotide sharing, were excluded from co-occurrence clustering. Here the immuneACCESS table is served through TCRdb, limited to in-frame sequences with V and J called. Missing clones are a known gap in these copies; in checked studies unresolved V genes cover under half, and the rest lacks a known reason. V and J calls and clone size are copied from that table; D and trimming were computed from the DNA. For this sample there are approximately 100,000 clones; roughly 77% appear just once. Clones ranked in the top ten supply about 2.3% of the sample.

The cohort consisted of 670 or so healthy bone marrow donors. At the time of sampling, every cohort member was nominally healthy, though immune exposures that went unrecorded were likely present. The donor was CMV seronegative and belonged to the group of roughly 330 seronegative cohort members. A peripheral blood sample was provided by each donor, and peripheral blood mononuclear cells were used for TCR beta sequencing. Genomic DNA extraction from the blood cell samples was performed with the Qiagen DNeasy Blood Extraction Kit. With regard to this clone: The specificity of this receptor is unknown. No much larger clonotype is one base removed from it; base qualities were not supplied.

The research as a whole found: At a false discovery rate of 0.05, a later analysis linked 15,000 to 20,000 TCR beta sequences to specific HLA alleles. Because counts were too low, approximately 18 rarely observed V segments, including chromosome 9 orphons, were excluded from the earlier analysis of under 650 of the donors. In a later analysis, the rate of TCR association differed among HLA loci, with DRB1 alleles having the most associated TCRs and HLA-C alleles having the fewest. Because some donors lacked HLA typing at each locus, the association tests relied only on the typed subset. Compared with the roughly 700-donor mean, donors in an Asian-associated ancestry cluster had fewer N-insertions in productive TCRs, according to a later genetic analysis. In both the original and validation cohorts, the classifier was reported to diagnose cytomegalovirus status with high specificity and sensitivity. Most CMV-associated TCR beta chains appeared to be HLA-restricted in a later analysis, and the HLA associations seemed to be driven largely by CMV exposure. In this cohort, only TCR beta chains were sequenced, and detectable features were limited by the absence of alpha or paired-chain data. In vitro tests confirmed that a few of the cytomegalovirus-associated TCR beta chains recognize cytomegalovirus antigens. The study listed approximately 160 TCR beta chains as associated with cytomegalovirus. A cluster of highly shared sequence variants was judged likely to be a technical artifact of the sequencing pipeline. Compared with equally common non-associated chains, HLA-associated TCR beta chains in a later analysis were more clonally expanded and had lower generation probabilities. Most TCR sequences were seen in very few donors, while some public TCRs were found in many individuals. A further reported finding was that TCR beta sequences accurately predicted the HLA-A and HLA-B alleles for most subjects in the first cohort. Sequencing depth was assumed to be roughly uniform across donors in the presence/absence analyses, though that assumption may not hold. In an earlier analysis of approximately 590 of the donors, most TCR beta V segments appeared in productive rearrangements about 87% or about 30% of the time, broadly matching IMGT annotations. CMV serostatus was the only immune exposure information available for the cohort. Because the 87-base-pair reads could not distinguish some IMGT-functional V segments, including TRBV6-2 and TRBV6-3, those segments were excluded. It was suggested by the authors that the approach could potentially be generalized to other disease states and immunological phenotypes. In a later genetic analysis, a missense DCLRE1C variant was associated with V-gene and J-gene trimming of TCR beta chains, and the association was replicated in an independent cohort. According to a later analysis, parvovirus B19, influenza, CMV and Epstein-Barr virus appeared linked to several top co-occurrence clusters. When HLA alleles, especially DR and DQ, strongly co-occurred, TCR associations were difficult to assign to individual alleles. Linkage disequilibrium might explain the correlated functional status among segregating V segments, but an unknown experimental factor could not be ruled out.

Sequencing was performed on PBMCs. The chain joins TRBV28 to TRBJ1-6; the D gene cannot be resolved reliably. This clonotype originated in a man in his forties in good health and CMV-seronegative. For the CDR3, the sequence is CASSSTAYSYNSPLHF. DNA sequence: TGTGCCAGCAGTTCTACAGCATACTCCTATAATTCACCCCTCCACTTT.